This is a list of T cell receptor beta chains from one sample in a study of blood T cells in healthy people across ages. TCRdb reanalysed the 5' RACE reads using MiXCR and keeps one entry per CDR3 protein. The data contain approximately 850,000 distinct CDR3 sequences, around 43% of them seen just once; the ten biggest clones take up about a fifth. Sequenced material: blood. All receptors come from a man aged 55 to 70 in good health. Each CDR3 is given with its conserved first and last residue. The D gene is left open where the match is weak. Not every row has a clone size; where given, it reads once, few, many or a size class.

TGTGCCAGCAGCCCTGCTCCAGATACGCAGTATTTT CASSPAPDTQYF TRBJ2-3 TRBV7-9 . few
TGTGCCAGCAGCTCATCCGGGACCACTGGGACCCAGTACTTC CASSSSGTTGTQYF TRBJ2-5 TRBV7-9 . .
TGTGCCAGCTCACCAACTGGAACAGGGAGCAATCAGCCCCAGCATTTT CASSPTGTGSNQPQHF TRBJ1-5 TRBV18 . .
TGTGCCAGCAGCTTGACAGGGTACACCTACAAGCAGTACTTC CASSLTGYTYKQYF TRBJ2-7 TRBV7-2 TRBD1 .
TGCAGTGCTAGAGGACCACGACAGGCAGGCAACTACAATGAGCAGTACTTC CSARGPRQAGNYNEQYF TRBJ2-7 TRBV20-1 . .
TGTGCCAGCAGTTACTCTCCGGGTTTTAGCTCCTACGAGCAGTACTTC CASSYSPGFSSYEQYF TRBJ2-7 TRBV6-5 . .
TGTGCCATCAGCGGGGACATTTCTGGAAACACCATATATTTT CAISGDISGNTIYF TRBJ1-3 TRBV10-3 . .
TGTGCCAGCAGCTCAGGGTTTCAGCCCCAGCATTTT CASSSGFQPQHF TRBJ1-5 TRBV7-2 . .
TGTGCCAGCAGCTTTACCGGGGATGAGCAGTTCTTC CASSFTGDEQFF TRBJ2-1 TRBV7-9 . .
TGTGCCGGCAGCTTGACAGGGTCCGATAATTCACCCCTCCACTTT CAGSLTGSDNSPLHF TRBJ1-6 TRBV5-6 TRBD1 once
TGTGCCAGCAGCTCCGGACTAGCGGGGGGCCTCGGCCAAGAGACCCAGTACTTC CASSSGLAGGLGQETQYF TRBJ2-5 TRBV7-8 TRBD2 few
TGCGCCAGCAGCCAGACAGGGGCCAAAAACATTCAGTACTTC CASSQTGAKNIQYF TRBJ2-4 TRBV10-1 TRBD1 .
TGCAGCGGCGGGGGAGCCGCTGGCTACACCTTC CSGGGAAGYTF TRBJ1-2 TRBV29-1 . .
TGTGCCAGCACCCACAACCAGCGGGGGCCCACAGGTACGCAGTATTTT CASTHNQRGPTGTQYF TRBJ2-3 TRBV6-2/TRBV6-3 TRBD2 .
TGCGCCAGCAGTGAGATGGGGGGCACTGAAGCTTTCTTT CASSEMGGTEAFF TRBJ1-1 TRBV10-1 . .
TGTGCCAGCACCAATACCGTAGGGGAAAAACTGTTTTTT CASTNTVGEKLFF TRBJ1-4 TRBV6-5 . .
TGTGCCAGCAGTTTATTCCCGACAGGGTACGAGCAGTACTTC CASSLFPTGYEQYF TRBJ2-7 TRBV27 TRBD1 .
TGTGCCAGCAGCAACCGAACAGGGCGCAATCAGCCCCAGCATTTT CASSNRTGRNQPQHF TRBJ1-5 TRBV7-6 . .
TGTGCCAGCAGCCCATCGGGTTTTTCCTACGAGCAGTACTTC CASSPSGFSYEQYF TRBJ2-7 TRBV14 . .
TGCGCCAGCAGCCAAGTGTGGGTAACTGAGGGATATGGCTACACCTTC CASSQVWVTEGYGYTF TRBJ1-2 TRBV4-3 . .
TGCGCCAGCACCATCGCAGGGGGAAATTCACCCCTCCACTTT CASTIAGGNSPLHF TRBJ1-6 TRBV4-3 TRBD1 .
TGCGCCAGCAGCTCGGGACTAGGCCGATCAGAGACCCAGTACTTC CASSSGLGRSETQYF TRBJ2-5 TRBV5-1 TRBD2 few
TGTGCCAGCAGTTACGCGGGGGAAAACTATGGCTACACCTTC CASSYAGENYGYTF TRBJ1-2 TRBV6-5 . .
TGTGCCACCAGTGATCGAACCGGGACAGCGAACACCGGGGAGCTGTTTTTT CATSDRTGTANTGELFF TRBJ2-2 TRBV24-1 TRBD1 .
TGTGCCAGCAGCTTAGTCCGGACGGGGCTAGGGGATGGCTACACCTTC CASSLVRTGLGDGYTF TRBJ1-2 TRBV7-2 . few
TGCAGTGCCACCATTATTAAGTCGCGGGGGGGCCTAAGCAATGAGCAGTTCTTC CSATIIKSRGGLSNEQFF TRBJ2-1 TRBV20-1 TRBD2 .
TGTGCCAGCAGACCGACTAGCGGGAACACCGGGGAGCTGTTTTTT CASRPTSGNTGELFF TRBJ2-2 TRBV9 TRBD2 few
TGTGCCAGCAGTGAAGCGGCAGGGGGGGCAGATACGCAGTATTTT CASSEAAGGADTQYF TRBJ2-3 TRBV6-1 . few
TGTGCCATCGGAGAATGGGAGACCCAGTACTTC CAIGEWETQYF TRBJ2-5 TRBV10-3 . few
TGTGCCAGCAGCCGTCGGGACAGCTCCTATAATTCACCCCTCCACTTT CASSRRDSSYNSPLHF TRBJ1-6 TRBV7-2 TRBD1 .
TGCTCCAGCAGCTTGGACGGGACAGGGGTGAGTTACGAGCAGTACTTC CSSSLDGTGVSYEQYF TRBJ2-7 TRBV5-1 TRBD1 .
TGTGCCAGCAGTTCCAACCGGGAGACCCAGTACTTC CASSSNRETQYF TRBJ2-5 TRBV7-2 . few
TGTGCCAGCAGCGAAGGGAGCCAACTTACGGGCGAGCAGTACTTC CASSEGSQLTGEQYF TRBJ2-7 TRBV21-1 . once
TGCGCCAGCAGCCAAGTACGATTAGCGGGGGGCAACGAGCAGTACTTC CASSQVRLAGGNEQYF TRBJ2-7 TRBV4-1 TRBD2 .
TGCAGTGCTAGCGGGACAGGGCGTTCACCCCTCCACTTT CSASGTGRSPLHF TRBJ1-6 TRBV20-1 TRBD1 .
TGTGCCAGCAGTTTGGCGGGACGGAACAATCAGCCCCAGCATTTT CASSLAGRNNQPQHF TRBJ1-5 TRBV12-3/TRBV12-4 . few
TGTGCCAGCCCTCGGGGCCAGCGGGAGTACAATGAGCAGTTCTTC CASPRGQREYNEQFF TRBJ2-1 TRBV21-1 . few
TGTGCCAGCAGCCCTATTGGGAGTGGCTACACCTTC CASSPIGSGYTF TRBJ1-2 TRBV7-3 . .
TGCGCCAGCAGCGGGACTAGCGGGGGGGCCCTTTCCCCCTACAATGAGCAGTTCTTC CASSGTSGGALSPYNEQFF TRBJ2-1 TRBV5-1 TRBD2 .
TGCAGTGCTAGAGATAGAAGGGGCGGTCAGCCCCAGCATTTT CSARDRRGGQPQHF TRBJ1-5 TRBV20-1 . .
TGTGCCAGCAACCCACTTGGGGCACCAACCTACGAGCAGTACTTC CASNPLGAPTYEQYF TRBJ2-7 TRBV7-9 . few
TGTGCCAGCAGCGGTGGGGCTGGGAGTTACAATGAGCAGTTCTTC CASSGGAGSYNEQFF TRBJ2-1 TRBV9 . .
TGCGCCAGCAGCCTAGATCTCGGGGTTAGTGAGCAGTACTTC CASSLDLGVSEQYF TRBJ2-7 TRBV4-3 . .
TGTGCCAGCAGCGATCGTCCGTCCGGGACAGGGGGATCCGAGCAGTACTTC CASSDRPSGTGGSEQYF TRBJ2-7 TRBV11-2 TRBD1 once
TGCAGTGCTAGACCTGGGACAGGCCGTACCGAGCAGTACTTC CSARPGTGRTEQYF TRBJ2-7 TRBV20-1 TRBD1 few
TGTGCCAGCAGTGAGGTAAACCCGTATGGCTACACCTTC CASSEVNPYGYTF TRBJ1-2 TRBV6-1 . .
TGTGCCAGCAGTTACATGGGACAGCAATATAGCAATCAGCCCCAGCATTTT CASSYMGQQYSNQPQHF TRBJ1-5 TRBV6-6 TRBD1 .
TGCGCCAGCAGCCAAGATAGTGGCAGGGTAGAGACCCAGTACTTC CASSQDSGRVETQYF TRBJ2-5 TRBV4-1 . .
TGTGCCACCAGCAGAAACAGGGTCCAGACGGAAAAACTGTTTTTT CATSRNRVQTEKLFF TRBJ1-4 TRBV15 . .
TGTGCCAGCAGTTTCCAGGGGGCGGGCGGCTACACCTTC CASSFQGAGGYTF TRBJ1-2 TRBV12-3/TRBV12-4 TRBD1 .
TGTGCCAGCAGCCATGATCTGGAGAGCGAGCAGTACTTC CASSHDLESEQYF TRBJ2-7 TRBV13 . many
TGTGCCAGCACCTACGGGCAGGGCGAGACCTACGAGCAGTACTTC CASTYGQGETYEQYF TRBJ2-7 TRBV6-5 . .
TGTGCCAGCAGTCCCGGGTCTTACACTGAAGCTTTCTTT CASSPGSYTEAFF TRBJ1-1 TRBV12-3/TRBV12-4 . few